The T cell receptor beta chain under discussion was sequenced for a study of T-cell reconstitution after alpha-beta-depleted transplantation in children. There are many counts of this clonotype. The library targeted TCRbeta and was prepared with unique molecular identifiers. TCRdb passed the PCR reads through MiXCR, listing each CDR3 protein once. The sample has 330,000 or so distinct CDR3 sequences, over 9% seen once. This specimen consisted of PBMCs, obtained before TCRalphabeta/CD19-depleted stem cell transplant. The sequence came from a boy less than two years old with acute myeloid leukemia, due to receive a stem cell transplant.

CDR3 sequence: CASSIGGGETQYF. CDR3 nucleotides: TGCGCCAGCAGCATCGGCGGGGGGGAGACCCAGTACTTC. The chain carries TRBV5-1 and TRBJ2-5; 8 bases line up with TRBD2. Trimming took 4 bases from V and 5 from J; bases not matched to a gene: 4. The CDR3 is made up of 13 amino acids. CDR1 and CDR2 from the germline V gene are SGHRS and YFSETQ.